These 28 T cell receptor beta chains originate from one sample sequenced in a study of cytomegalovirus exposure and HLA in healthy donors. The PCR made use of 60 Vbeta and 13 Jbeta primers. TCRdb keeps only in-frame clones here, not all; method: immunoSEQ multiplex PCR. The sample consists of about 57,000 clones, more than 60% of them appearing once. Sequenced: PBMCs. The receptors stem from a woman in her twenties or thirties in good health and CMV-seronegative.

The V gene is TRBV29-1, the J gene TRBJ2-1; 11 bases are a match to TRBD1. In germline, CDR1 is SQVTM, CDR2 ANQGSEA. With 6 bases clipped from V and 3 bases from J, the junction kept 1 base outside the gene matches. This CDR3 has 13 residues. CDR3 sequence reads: CSVGTGGYNEQFF. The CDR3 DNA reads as TGCAGCGTGGGGACAGGGGGCTACAATGAGCAGTTCTTC.

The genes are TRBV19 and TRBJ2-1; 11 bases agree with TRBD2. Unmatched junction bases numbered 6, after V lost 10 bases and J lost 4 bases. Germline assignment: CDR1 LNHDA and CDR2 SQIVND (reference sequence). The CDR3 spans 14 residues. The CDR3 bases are TGTGCCACCTCACTAGCGGGGGTTTACAATGAGCAGTTCTTC. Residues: CATSLAGVYNEQFF.

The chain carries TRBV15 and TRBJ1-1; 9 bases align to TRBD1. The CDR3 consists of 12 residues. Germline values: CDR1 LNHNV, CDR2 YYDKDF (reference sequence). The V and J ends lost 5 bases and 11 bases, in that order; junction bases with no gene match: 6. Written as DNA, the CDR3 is TGTGCCACCAGCCTGGGGACAGGGAACGCTTTCTTT. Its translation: CATSLGTGNAFF.

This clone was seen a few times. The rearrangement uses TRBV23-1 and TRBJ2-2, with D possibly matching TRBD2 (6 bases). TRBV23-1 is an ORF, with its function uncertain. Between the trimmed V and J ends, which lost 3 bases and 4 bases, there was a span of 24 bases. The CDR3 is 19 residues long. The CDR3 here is CASSHPEGSGGAATGELFF. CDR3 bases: TGCGCCAGCAGTCACCCCGAAGGTTCAGGAGGGGCCGCCACCGGGGAGCTGTTTTTT.

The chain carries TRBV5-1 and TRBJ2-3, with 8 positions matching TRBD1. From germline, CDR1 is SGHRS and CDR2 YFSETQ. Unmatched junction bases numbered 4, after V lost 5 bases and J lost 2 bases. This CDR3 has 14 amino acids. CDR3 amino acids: CASSQGAATDTQYF. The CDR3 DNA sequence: TGCGCCAGCAGTCAGGGGGCCGCCACAGATACGCAGTATTTT.

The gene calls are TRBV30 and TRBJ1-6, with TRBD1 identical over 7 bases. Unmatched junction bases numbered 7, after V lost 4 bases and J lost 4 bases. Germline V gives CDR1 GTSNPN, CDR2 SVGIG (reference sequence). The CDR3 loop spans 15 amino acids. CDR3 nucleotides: TGTGCCTGGACCCGACAGGGTTTATATAATTCACCCCTCCACTTT. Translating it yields CAWTRQGLYNSPLHF.

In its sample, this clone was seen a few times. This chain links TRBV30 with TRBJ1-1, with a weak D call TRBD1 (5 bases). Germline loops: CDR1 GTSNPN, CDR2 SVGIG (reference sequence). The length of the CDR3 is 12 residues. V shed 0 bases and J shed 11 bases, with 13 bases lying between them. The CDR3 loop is CAWSVVRAAAFF. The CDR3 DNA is TGTGCCTGGAGTGTTGTCAGGGCCGCGGCTTTCTTT.

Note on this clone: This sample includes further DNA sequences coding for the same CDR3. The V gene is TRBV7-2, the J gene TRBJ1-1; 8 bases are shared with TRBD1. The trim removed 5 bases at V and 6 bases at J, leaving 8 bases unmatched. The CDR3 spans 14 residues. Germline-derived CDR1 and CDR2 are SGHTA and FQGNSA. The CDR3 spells CASSQGAAAAEAFF. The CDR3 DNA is TGTGCCAGCAGCCAGGGGGCCGCAGCAGCTGAAGCTTTCTTT.

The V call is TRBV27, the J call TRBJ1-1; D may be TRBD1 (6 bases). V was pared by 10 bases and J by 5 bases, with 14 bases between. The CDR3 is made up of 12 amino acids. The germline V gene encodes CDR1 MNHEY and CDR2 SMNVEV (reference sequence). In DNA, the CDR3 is TGTGCCACCTGGACAGCGGGGACTGAAGCTTTCTTT. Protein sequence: CATWTAGTEAFF.

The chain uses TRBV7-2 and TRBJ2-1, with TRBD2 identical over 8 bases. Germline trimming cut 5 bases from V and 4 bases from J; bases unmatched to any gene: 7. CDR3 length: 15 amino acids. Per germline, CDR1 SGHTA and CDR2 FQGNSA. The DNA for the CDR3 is TGTGCCAGCAGCCGAACTAGCGGACGTTACAATGAGCAGTTCTTC. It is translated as CASSRTSGRYNEQFF.

The DNA of the CDR3 is TGCAGCGTTGATGGGCGGGATGGAGAGACCCAGTACTTC. Its protein product is CSVDGRDGETQYF. The chain couples TRBV29-1 to TRBJ2-5; D possibly corresponds to TRBD2 (6 bases). Trimming took off 3 bases at V and 4 bases at J, with 12 bases between the two ends. The germline CDR1 and CDR2 sequences are SQVTM and ANQGSEA. The CDR3 is 13 amino acids.

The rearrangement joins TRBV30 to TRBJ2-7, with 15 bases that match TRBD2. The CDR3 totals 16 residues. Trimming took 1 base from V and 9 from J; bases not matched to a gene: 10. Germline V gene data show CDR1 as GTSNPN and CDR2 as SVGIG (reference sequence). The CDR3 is CAWSDRGLAGGPGQYF. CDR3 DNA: TGTGCCTGGAGTGACCGGGGACTAGCGGGGGGCCCCGGGCAGTACTTC.

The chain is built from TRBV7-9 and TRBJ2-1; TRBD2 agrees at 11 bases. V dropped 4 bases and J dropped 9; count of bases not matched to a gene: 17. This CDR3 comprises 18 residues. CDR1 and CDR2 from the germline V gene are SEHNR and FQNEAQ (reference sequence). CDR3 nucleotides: TGTGCCAGCAGCTCTTTGACTAGCGGGGTACTAGGGGTGGGTGAGCAGTTCTTC. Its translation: CASSSLTSGVLGVGEQFF.

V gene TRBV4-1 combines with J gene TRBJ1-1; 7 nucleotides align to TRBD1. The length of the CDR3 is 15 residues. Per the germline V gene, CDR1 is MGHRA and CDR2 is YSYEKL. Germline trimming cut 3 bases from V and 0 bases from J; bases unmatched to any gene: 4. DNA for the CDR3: TGCGCCAGCAGCCATGGACAGGTCTTGAACACTGAAGCTTTCTTT. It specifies CASSHGQVLNTEAFF.

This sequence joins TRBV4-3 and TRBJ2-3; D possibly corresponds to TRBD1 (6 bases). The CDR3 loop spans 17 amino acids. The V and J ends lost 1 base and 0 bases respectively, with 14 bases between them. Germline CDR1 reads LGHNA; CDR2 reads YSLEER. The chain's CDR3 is CASSQGGHLLSTDTQYF. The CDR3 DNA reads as TGCGCCAGCAGCCAAGGGGGACATTTACTGAGCACAGATACGCAGTATTTT.

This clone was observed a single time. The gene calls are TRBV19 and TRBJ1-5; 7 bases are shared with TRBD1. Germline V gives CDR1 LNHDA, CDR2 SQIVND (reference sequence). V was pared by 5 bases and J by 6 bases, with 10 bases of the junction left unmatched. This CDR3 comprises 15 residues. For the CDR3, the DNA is TGTGCCAGTAGTGTCGGACAGGAGGAGTTTCAGCCCCAGCATTTT. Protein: CASSVGQEEFQPQHF.

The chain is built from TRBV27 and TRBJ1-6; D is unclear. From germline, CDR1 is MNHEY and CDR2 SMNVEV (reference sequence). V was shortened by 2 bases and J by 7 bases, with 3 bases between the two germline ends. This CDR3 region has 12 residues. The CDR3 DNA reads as TGTGCCAGCAGTTTACGGAATTCACCCCTCCACTTT. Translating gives CASSLRNSPLHF.

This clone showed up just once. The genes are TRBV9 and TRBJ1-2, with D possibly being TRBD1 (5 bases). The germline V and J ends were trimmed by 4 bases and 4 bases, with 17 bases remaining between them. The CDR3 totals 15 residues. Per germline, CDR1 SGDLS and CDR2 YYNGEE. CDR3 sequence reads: CASSQSTGEVYGYTF. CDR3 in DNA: TGTGCCAGCAGCCAGTCGACGGGGGAGGTCTATGGCTACACCTTC.

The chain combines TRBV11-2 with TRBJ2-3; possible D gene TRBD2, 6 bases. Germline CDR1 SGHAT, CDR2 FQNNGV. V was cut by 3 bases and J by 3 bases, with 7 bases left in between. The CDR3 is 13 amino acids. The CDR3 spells CASSFGGTDTQYF. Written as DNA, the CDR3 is TGTGCCAGCAGCTTCGGGGGTACAGATACGCAGTATTTT.

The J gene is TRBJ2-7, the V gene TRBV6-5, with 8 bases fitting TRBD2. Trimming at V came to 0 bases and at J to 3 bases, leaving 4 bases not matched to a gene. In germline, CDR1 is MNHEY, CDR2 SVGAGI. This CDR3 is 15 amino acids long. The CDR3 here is CASSYSRGGVYEQYF. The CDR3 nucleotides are TGTGCCAGCAGTTACTCACGGGGGGGCGTCTACGAGCAGTACTTC.

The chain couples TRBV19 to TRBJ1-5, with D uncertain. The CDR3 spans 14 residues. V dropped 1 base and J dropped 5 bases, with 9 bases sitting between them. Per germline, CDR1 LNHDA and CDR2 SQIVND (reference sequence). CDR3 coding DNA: TGTGCCAGTAGTATAGTTGTGGGCTATCAGCCCCAGCATTTT. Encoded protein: CASSIVVGYQPQHF.

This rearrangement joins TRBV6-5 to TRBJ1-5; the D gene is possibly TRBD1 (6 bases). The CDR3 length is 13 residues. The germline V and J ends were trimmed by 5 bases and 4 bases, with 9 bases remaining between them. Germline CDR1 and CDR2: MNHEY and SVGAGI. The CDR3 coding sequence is TGTGCCAGCAGTCGAGGGGGTAATCAGCCCCAGCATTTT. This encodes CASSRGGNQPQHF.

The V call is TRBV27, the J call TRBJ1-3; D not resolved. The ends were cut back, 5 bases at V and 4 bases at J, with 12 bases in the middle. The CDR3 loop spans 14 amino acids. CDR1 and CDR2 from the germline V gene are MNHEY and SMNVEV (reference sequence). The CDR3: CASSPTPGGNTIYF. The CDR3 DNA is TGTGCCAGCAGTCCGACGCCCGGGGGAAACACCATATATTTT.

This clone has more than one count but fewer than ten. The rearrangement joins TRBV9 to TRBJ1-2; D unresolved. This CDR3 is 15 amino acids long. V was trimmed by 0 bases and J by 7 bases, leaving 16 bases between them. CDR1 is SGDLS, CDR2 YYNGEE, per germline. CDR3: CASSVGEGSLFGYTF. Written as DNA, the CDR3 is TGTGCCAGCAGCGTAGGGGAGGGCTCCTTGTTTGGCTACACCTTC.

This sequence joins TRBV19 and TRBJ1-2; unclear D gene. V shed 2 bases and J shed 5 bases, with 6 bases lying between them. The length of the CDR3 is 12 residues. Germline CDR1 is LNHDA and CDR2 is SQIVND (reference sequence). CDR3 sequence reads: CASSIRVYGYTF. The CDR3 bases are TGTGCCAGTAGTATACGGGTATATGGCTACACCTTC. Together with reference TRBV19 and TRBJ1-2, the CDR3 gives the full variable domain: DGGITQSPKYLFRKEGQNVTLSCEQNLNHDAMYWYRQDPGQGLRLIYYSQIVNDFQKGDIAEGYSVSREKKESFPLTVTSAQKNPTAFYLCASSIRVYGYTFGSGTRLTVV.

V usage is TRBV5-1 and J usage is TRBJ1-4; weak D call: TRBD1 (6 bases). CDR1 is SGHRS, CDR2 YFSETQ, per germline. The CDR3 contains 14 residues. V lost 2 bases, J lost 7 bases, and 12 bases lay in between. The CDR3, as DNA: TGCGCCAGCAGCTTCGGGCAGGGGAGTGAAAAACTGTTTTTT. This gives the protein CASSFGQGSEKLFF.

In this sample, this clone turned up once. CDR3 sequence reads: CASSESPYYEQYF. In DNA, the CDR3 is TGTGCCAGCAGTGAATCACCCTACTACGAGCAGTACTTC. The chain combines TRBV2 with TRBJ2-7; D uncertain. The CDR3 covers 13 residues. The germline CDR1 and CDR2 sequences are SNHLY and FYNNEI. V was clipped by 2 bases and J by 3 bases, with 8 bases between them.

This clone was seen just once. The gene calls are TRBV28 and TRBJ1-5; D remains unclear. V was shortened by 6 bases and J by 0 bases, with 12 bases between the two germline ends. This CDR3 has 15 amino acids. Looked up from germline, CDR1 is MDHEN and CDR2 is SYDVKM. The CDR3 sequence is CASSPVIHSNQPQHF. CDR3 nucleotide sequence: TGTGCCAGCAGCCCAGTAATCCATAGCAATCAGCCCCAGCATTTT.